This T cell receptor (beta chain) emerged from a study of cytomegalovirus exposure and HLA in healthy donors. Method: immunoSEQ multiplex PCR; TCRdb's copy keeps in-frame clones and lacks some. This table has roughly 170,000 clones, roughly 84% appearing once. CDR1 and CDR2 from the germline V gene are SNHLY and FYNNEI. The V end lost 2 bases, the J end lost 5 bases, and 16 bases lay between the germline ends. The CDR3 is 15 residues long. The sequencing input was PBMCs. V is TRBV2 and J is TRBJ2-7, with D tentatively TRBD1 (6 bases). The receptor was derived from a woman in her late teens or twenties in good health and CMV-seropositive. CDR3 sequence reads: CASSESLAGAHEQYF. Here the CDR3 DNA reads TGTGCCAGCAGTGAAAGCTTGGCAGGGGCCCACGAGCAGTACTTC.